A single sample is the source of the 29 T cell receptor beta chains below, sequenced in a study of shared clonotypes between healthy human individuals. In the naive CD8 group, cells lacked CD45RO and were positively selected for CCR7, so terminally differentiated effector memory CD45RA+ cells were left out. Sequencing used immunoSEQ multiplex PCR; TCRdb keeps in-frame clones, though not all of them. The sample lists some 2 million clones, about 95% occurring once. The sequencing sample was made of naive CD8+ T cells sorted from blood. The source of these receptors is a man aged 18 to 35 in good health.

The rearrangement joins TRBV7-9 to TRBJ1-2; 7 nucleotides line up with TRBD1. The J segment lost 4 bases and the V segment lost 2 bases, leaving 7 bases of the junction unmatched. The CDR3 runs 15 residues. From germline, CDR1 is SEHNR and CDR2 FQNEAQ (reference sequence). The CDR3 loop is CASSLTGDIVYGYTF. For the CDR3, the DNA is TGTGCCAGCAGCTTAACAGGGGATATTGTCTATGGCTACACCTTC.

The V gene is TRBV5-1, the J gene TRBJ2-1; perhaps TRBD2 as D (6 bases). The CDR3 length is 19 residues. Trimming removed 0 bases at V and 5 bases at J, with 24 bases between. Germline CDR1 and CDR2: SGHRS and YFSETQ. The CDR3 reads CASSLDGLLDGGVNNEQFF. The CDR3 DNA reads as TGCGCCAGCAGCTTGGACGGACTTTTGGATGGAGGGGTTAACAATGAGCAGTTCTTC.

Concerning this clone: In the same sample, other DNA sequences code for this CDR3. The chain carries TRBV25-1 and TRBJ1-1; D ambiguous. CDR3 length: 15 amino acids. Trimming pared 1 base from V and 0 bases from J, leaving 9 bases between. The germline CDR1 and CDR2 sequences are MGHDK and SYGVNS. CDR3 region: CASSELEGVNTEAFF. As DNA, the CDR3 is TGTGCCAGCAGTGAATTGGAGGGAGTGAACACTGAAGCTTTCTTT.

J is TRBJ2-1 and V is TRBV13; D may be TRBD1 (5 bases). Germline V gene sequence: CDR1 PRHDT, CDR2 FYEKMQ (reference sequence). V lost 2 bases to trimming and J lost 2 bases, with 16 bases between them. The CDR3 length is 17 residues. DNA for the CDR3: TGTGCCAGCAGCTTATCCCCGGTATCAGGGCCCTACAATGAGCAGTTCTTC. Residues: CASSLSPVSGPYNEQFF.

The genes are TRBV5-4 and TRBJ2-7; 7 bases are a match to TRBD1. The CDR3 is 15 residues long. The ends lost 4 bases at V and 0 bases at J; junction bases unmatched: 7. CDR1 is SGHNT, CDR2 YYREEE, per germline (reference sequence). The CDR3 DNA sequence: TGTGCCAGCAGCCCGACAGGGATTAGCTCCTACGAGCAGTACTTC. Its translation: CASSPTGISSYEQYF.

The V and J genes are TRBV10-1 and TRBJ2-7, with 13 bases matching TRBD2. CDR3 length: 18 residues. V lost 4 bases and J lost 7; bases outside the gene matches: 16. Germline V gene lookup returns CDR1 WNHNN and CDR2 SYGVQD (reference sequence). CDR3 loop: CASSGPWTSGRLGWEQYF. In DNA form, the CDR3 reads TGCGCCAGCAGTGGGCCCTGGACTAGCGGGAGATTAGGATGGGAGCAGTACTTC.

J is TRBJ2-1 and V is TRBV27; a weak D match, TRBD1 (5 bases). This CDR3 has 13 amino acids. V was pared by 5 bases and J by 9 bases, with 14 bases between. From germline, CDR1 is MNHEY and CDR2 SMNVEV (reference sequence). This chain's CDR3 is CASSPIQAPEQFF. The CDR3 DNA follows: TGTGCCAGCAGTCCCATACAGGCCCCTGAGCAGTTCTTC.

A single count supports this clone. The V and J genes are TRBV7-6 and TRBJ1-5; no clear D gene. The CDR3 runs to 15 residues. Trimming took off 5 bases at V and 3 bases at J, with 14 bases between the two ends. The germline V gene has CDR1 SGHVS and CDR2 FNYEAQ. CDR3 amino acids: CASSTSAGNNQPQHF. CDR3 DNA sequence: TGTGCCAGCAGCACCTCCGCGGGGAACAATCAGCCCCAGCATTTT.

The chain combines TRBV4-1 with TRBJ1-1, with unresolved D. Trimming cost V 0 bases and J 3 bases, with 17 bases left between them. The CDR3 totals 17 residues. The germline V gene has CDR1 MGHRA and CDR2 YSYEKL. The chain's CDR3 is CASSQDWAAGVHTEAFF. In nucleotides, the CDR3 is TGCGCCAGCAGCCAAGACTGGGCCGCGGGTGTTCACACTGAAGCTTTCTTT.

This chain joins TRBV4-1 and TRBJ2-1; 10 nucleotides line up with TRBD2. Trimming took 4 bases from V and 15 from J; bases not matched to a gene: 12. The CDR3 is 14 residues long. Germline V gene sequence: CDR1 MGHRA, CDR2 YSYEKL. CDR3 residues: CASSPGGVAGGRFF. The CDR3, as DNA: TGCGCCAGCAGCCCGGGGGGGGTAGCGGGAGGACGGTTCTTC.

This chain uses TRBV6-1 with TRBJ1-1; TRBD1 agrees at 8 bases. Germline V gene lookup returns CDR1 MNHNS and CDR2 SASEGT. CDR3 length: 14 amino acids. V trimming: 3 bases; J trimming: 5 bases; junction bases outside the gene matches: 5. CDR3 amino acids: CASSDDRGGTEAFF. The CDR3 nucleotides are TGTGCCAGCAGTGACGACAGGGGAGGTACTGAAGCTTTCTTT.

The rearrangement links TRBV7-9 to TRBJ1-2; tentative D call: TRBD1 (5 bases). V was trimmed by 5 bases and J by 5 bases, leaving 9 bases between them. Germline CDR1 SEHNR, CDR2 FQNEAQ (reference sequence). The CDR3 spans 12 residues. For the CDR3, the DNA is TGTGCCAGCAGCCCGGGGGTATATGGCTACACCTTC. Translated: CASSPGVYGYTF. Together with reference TRBV7-9 and TRBJ1-2, the CDR3 gives the full variable domain: DTGVSQNPRHKITKRGQNVTFRCDPISEHNRLYWYRQTLGQGPEFLTYFQNEAQLEKSRLLSDRFSAERPKGSFSTLEIQRTEQGDSAMYLCASSPGVYGYTFGSGTRLTVV.

The genes are TRBV4-3 and TRBJ2-7; 7 bases align to TRBD1. This CDR3 is 14 amino acids long. Germline trimming cut 2 bases from V and 4 bases from J; bases unmatched to any gene: 5. CDR1 and CDR2 (germline): LGHNA, YSLEER. The CDR3 region is CASSQTGVDYEQYF. CDR3 nucleotide sequence: TGCGCCAGCAGCCAAACAGGGGTGGATTACGAGCAGTACTTC.

V and J are TRBV5-5 and TRBJ2-7, with unresolved D. With 4 bases removed from V and 0 bases from J, the gap between germline ends came to 17 bases. Germline CDR1 is SGHKS and CDR2 is YYEKEE (reference sequence). The CDR3 is made up of 16 amino acids. The CDR3 sequence is CASSPLAGSDSYEQYF. CDR3 bases: TGTGCCAGCAGCCCTCTGGCAGGAAGCGACTCCTACGAGCAGTACTTC.

J is TRBJ2-7 and V is TRBV2, with 9 positions matching TRBD1. Germline loops: CDR1 SNHLY, CDR2 FYNNEI. The CDR3 is made up of 13 amino acids. Trimming at V came to 1 base and at J to 6 bases, leaving 1 base not matched to a gene. The CDR3, as DNA: TGTGCCAGCAGTGAAGGGACAGGGGTCGAGCAGTACTTC. Translation: CASSEGTGVEQYF.

A note on this clone: The sample carries other DNA sequences with the same CDR3. The chain is built from TRBV2 and TRBJ2-7; D is unresolved. Trimming removed 5 bases at V and 0 bases at J, with 8 bases between. CDR3 length: 13 amino acids. Germline-derived CDR1 and CDR2 are SNHLY and FYNNEI. The CDR3 here is CASSYSSSYEQYF. For the CDR3, the DNA is TGTGCCAGCAGTTACTCGAGCTCCTACGAGCAGTACTTC. The full variable domain, its missing parts supplied by reference TRBV2 and TRBJ2-7, is EPEVTQTPSHQVTQMGQEVILRCVPISNHLYFYWYRQILGQKVEFLVSFYNNEISEKSEIFDDQFSVERPDGSNFTLKIRSTKLEDSAMYFCASSYSSSYEQYFGPGTRLTVT.

The chain carries TRBV30 and TRBJ1-2, with a possible D match to TRBD1 (6 bases). Germline CDR1 and CDR2: GTSNPN and SVGIG (reference sequence). Trimming took off 3 bases at V and 4 bases at J, with 24 bases between the two ends. The CDR3 length is 17 residues. The CDR3 region has the DNA TGTGCCTGGAGCGACTCAGGGGAACAGTATCGTCTCTATGGCTACACCTTC. As protein: CAWSDSGEQYRLYGYTF.

This clone appeared a single time. The CDR3 is CASSLSWFGETQYF. The CDR3 DNA follows: TGTGCCAGCAGTTTATCTTGGTTCGGAGAGACCCAGTACTTC. The rearrangement links TRBV28 to TRBJ2-5; no clear D. The CDR3 runs 14 residues. CDR1 is MDHEN, CDR2 SYDVKM, per germline. Deletions cut 1 base from V and 4 bases from J, with 10 bases between. Together with reference TRBV28 and TRBJ2-5, the CDR3 gives the full variable domain: DVKVTQSSRYLVKRTGEKVFLECVQDMDHENMFWYRQDPGLGLRLIYFSYDVKMKEKGDIPEGYSVSREKKERFSLILESASTNQTSMYLCASSLSWFGETQYFGPGTRLLVL.

This clone appeared once. The chain couples TRBV7-2 to TRBJ2-2; a possible D gene is TRBD2 (6 bases). Looked up from germline, CDR1 is SGHTA and CDR2 is FQGNSA. V was trimmed by 5 bases and J by 9 bases, leaving 13 bases between them. The CDR3 is 13 residues long. In nucleotides, the CDR3 is TGTGCCAGCAGCCTCGGACTATTCTGGGAGCTGTTTTTT. Its translation: CASSLGLFWELFF. Drawing the rest from reference TRBV7-2 and TRBJ2-2, the complete variable domain is GAGVSQSPSNKVTEKGKDVELRCDPISGHTALYWYRQSLGQGLEFLIYFQGNSAPDKSGLPSDRFSAERTGGSVSTLTIQRTQQEDSAVYLCASSLGLFWELFFGEGSRLTVL.

The rearrangement links TRBV19 to TRBJ1-1; D remains ambiguous. Trimming removed 6 bases from V and 3 bases from J, with 14 bases in between. CDR3 length equals 14 residues. Germline V CDR1 and CDR2: LNHDA, SQIVND (reference sequence). The CDR3 region has the DNA TGTGCCAGTAGGGACTGGACTGTGCACACTGAAGCTTTCTTT. This codes for CASRDWTVHTEAFF.

This rearrangement joins TRBV5-1 to TRBJ2-1; TRBD1 matches 11 bases. CDR3 size: 15 residues. Trimming at V came to 2 bases and at J to 7 bases, leaving 5 bases not matched to a gene. Germline V gene data show CDR1 as SGHRS and CDR2 as YFSETQ. The CDR3 is CASSFGQGARNEQFF. The CDR3 DNA reads as TGCGCCAGCAGCTTCGGACAGGGGGCGCGTAATGAGCAGTTCTTC.

The CDR3 DNA follows: TGCGCCAGCAGCCCAGGAGGTACAGGGGCACGAGAGACCCAGTACTTC. It encodes CASSPGGTGARETQYF. V and J are TRBV4-1 and TRBJ2-5; 7 nucleotides line up with TRBD1. Germline CDR1 and CDR2: MGHRA and YSYEKL. The CDR3 extends over 16 amino acids. The ends lost 4 bases at V and 4 bases at J; junction bases unmatched: 12.

The J gene is TRBJ1-1, the V gene TRBV11-3; D unclear. CDR1 SGHNT and CDR2 YENEEA come from the germline V gene. The CDR3 length is 14 residues. Trimming removed 5 bases at V and 3 bases at J, with 13 bases between. CDR3 nucleotide sequence: TGTGCCAGCAGCGCCGGGTGGGGAGACACTGAAGCTTTCTTT. It specifies CASSAGWGDTEAFF.

The chain couples TRBV27 to TRBJ2-1; 14 nucleotides align to TRBD2. V gave up 4 bases and J gave up 0 bases; unmatched junction bases: 11. CDR1 and CDR2 (germline): MNHEY, SMNVEV (reference sequence). The CDR3 is 20 amino acids. The CDR3 is CASSYTGLAGVPSSYNEQFF. CDR3 DNA: TGTGCCAGCAGTTATACGGGACTAGCGGGGGTCCCGAGCTCCTACAATGAGCAGTTCTTC.

The sample holds one count of this clone. The V gene is TRBV4-1, the J gene TRBJ1-4; the D is unclear. V shed 4 bases and J shed 2 bases, with 8 bases lying between them. CDR1 is MGHRA and CDR2 is YSYEKL in the germline V gene. The CDR3 is 14 residues long. In DNA form, the CDR3 reads TGCGCCAGCAGCCCTACAGATACTAATGAAAAACTGTTTTTT. Protein sequence: CASSPTDTNEKLFF.

This clone has just one count. The genes are TRBV7-2 and TRBJ1-1; D is undetermined. V gave up 3 bases and J gave up 2 bases, with 10 bases separating them. The CDR3 covers 14 residues. The V gene's germline CDR1 is SGHTA and CDR2 FQGNSA. CDR3 sequence reads: CASSFRHSNTEAFF. Here the CDR3 DNA reads TGTGCCAGCAGCTTTAGACACAGCAACACTGAAGCTTTCTTT.

The chain carries TRBV7-9 and TRBJ2-1; no reliable D call. Trimming stripped 10 bases from V and 5 bases from J, with 15 bases between. The germline CDR1 and CDR2 sequences are SEHNR and FQNEAQ (reference sequence). CDR3 length: 13 amino acids. The CDR3 DNA follows: TGTGCCATCGATAGCTGGATGCACAATGAGCAGTTCTTC. Its translation: CAIDSWMHNEQFF.

This chain uses TRBV7-2 with TRBJ2-7; possibly TRBD1 for D (6 bases). The germline V gene encodes CDR1 SGHTA and CDR2 FQGNSA. V was pared by 5 bases and J by 6 bases, with 20 bases between. The CDR3 has 15 residues. In DNA form, the CDR3 reads TGTGCCAGCAGCGTCGAAATACAGGGCGGGTTCGAGCAGTACTTC. This translates into CASSVEIQGGFEQYF.

The genes are TRBV13 and TRBJ2-7, with D possibly being TRBD1 (5 bases). CDR1 and CDR2 from the germline V gene are PRHDT and FYEKMQ (reference sequence). This CDR3 is 12 amino acids long. Trimming left V 2 bases short and J 6 bases short, with 8 bases between. The CDR3 coding sequence is TGTGCCAGCAGCTTACCCCAGGGCGAGCAGTACTTC. Translation: CASSLPQGEQYF. The entire variable domain, with the rest obtained from reference TRBV13 and TRBJ2-7, is as follows: AAGVIQSPRHLIKEKRETATLKCYPIPRHDTVYWYQQGPGQDPQFLISFYEKMQSDKGSIPDRFSAQQFSDYHSELNMSSLELGDSALYFCASSLPQGEQYFGPGTRLTVT.